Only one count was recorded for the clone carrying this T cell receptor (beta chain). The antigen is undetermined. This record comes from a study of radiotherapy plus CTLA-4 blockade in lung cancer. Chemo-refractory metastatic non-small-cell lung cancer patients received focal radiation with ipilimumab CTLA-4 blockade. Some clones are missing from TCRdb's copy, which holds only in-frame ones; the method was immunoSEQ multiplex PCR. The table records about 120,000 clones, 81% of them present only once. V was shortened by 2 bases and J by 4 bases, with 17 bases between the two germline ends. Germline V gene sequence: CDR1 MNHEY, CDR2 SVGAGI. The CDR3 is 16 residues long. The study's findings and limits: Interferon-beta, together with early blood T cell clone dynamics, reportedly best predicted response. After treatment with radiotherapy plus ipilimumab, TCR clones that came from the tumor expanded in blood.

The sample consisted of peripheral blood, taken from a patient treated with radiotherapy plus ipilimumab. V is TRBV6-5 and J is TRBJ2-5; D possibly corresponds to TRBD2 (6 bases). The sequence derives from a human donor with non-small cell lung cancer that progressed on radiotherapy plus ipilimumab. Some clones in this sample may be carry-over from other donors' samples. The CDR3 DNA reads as TGTGCCAGCAGTTACATCCCGGGCGGGGTGCGAGAGACCCAGTACTTC. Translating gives CASSYIPGGVRETQYF.